Listed here is a single T cell receptor beta chain. Its antigen is not identified. This sample stems from a study of cytomegalovirus exposure and HLA in healthy donors. About the research overall: From donors who were HLA-typed, an early data release held 75 million to 85 million unique TCRs.

Use of 60 Vbeta and 13 Jbeta primers characterized the PCR. Sequenced by immunoSEQ multiplex PCR; TCRdb stores in-frame clones only, minus some. The sample gives approximately 190,000 clones, more than 75% of which show up once; around 2.5% is in the top ten. This CDR3 is 14 amino acids long. V was clipped by 0 bases and J by 7 bases; unmatched bases: 8. Germline CDR1 is GTSNPN and CDR2 is SVGIG (reference sequence). Whole-study findings and limits: The study listed approximately 160 cytomegalovirus-associated TCR beta chains. Common viral pathogens were later found to be apparently linked to several of the most significant clusters.

The sample consisted of PBMCs. V is TRBV30 and J is TRBJ1-2; 7 bases map to TRBD1. The clonotype comes from a woman aged 45-60 years in good health and CMV-seropositive. CDR3 sequence: CAWSVFPGQAGYTF. The CDR3 DNA follows: TGTGCCTGGAGTGTATTCCCCGGACAGGCTGGCTACACCTTC.